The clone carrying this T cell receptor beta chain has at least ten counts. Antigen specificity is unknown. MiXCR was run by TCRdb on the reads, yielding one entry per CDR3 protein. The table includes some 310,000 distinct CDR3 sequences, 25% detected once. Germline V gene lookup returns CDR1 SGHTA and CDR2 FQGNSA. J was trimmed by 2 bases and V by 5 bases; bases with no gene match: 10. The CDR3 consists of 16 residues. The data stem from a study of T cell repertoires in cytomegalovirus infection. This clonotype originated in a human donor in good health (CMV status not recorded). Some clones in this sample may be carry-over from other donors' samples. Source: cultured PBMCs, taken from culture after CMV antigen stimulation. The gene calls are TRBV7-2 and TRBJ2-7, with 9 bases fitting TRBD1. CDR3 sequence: CASSPTRDRVPYEQYF. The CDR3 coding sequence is TGTGCCAGCAGCCCCACCCGGGACAGGGTCCCCTACGAGCAGTACTTC.